The following is a TCR beta chain sequence with its context. The data originate from a study of T cells expressing NK-cell markers. The CDR3 spans 18 residues. CDR1 is LNHNV and CDR2 is YYDKDF in the germline V gene (reference sequence). Production of TCR beta cDNA relied on 5'RACE template switching with UMIs. TCRdb reworked the 5' RACE reads into one entry per CDR3 protein, no DNA. This repertoire comprises around 380,000 distinct CDR3 sequences; its ten largest clones make up roughly a tenth. The J gene is TRBJ2-2, the V gene TRBV15; the D call of TRBD1 rests on TCRdb alone, since no DNA is present to check it. The sample taken for sequencing was blood T cells: a sorted CD56 or NKG2C T cell subset, CD4+ or CD8+ T cells, or bulk PBMC T cells (not recorded which). This clonotype was obtained from a woman aged 50 to 60 in good health. CDR3 residues: CATSRDFWDRPPTGELFF.